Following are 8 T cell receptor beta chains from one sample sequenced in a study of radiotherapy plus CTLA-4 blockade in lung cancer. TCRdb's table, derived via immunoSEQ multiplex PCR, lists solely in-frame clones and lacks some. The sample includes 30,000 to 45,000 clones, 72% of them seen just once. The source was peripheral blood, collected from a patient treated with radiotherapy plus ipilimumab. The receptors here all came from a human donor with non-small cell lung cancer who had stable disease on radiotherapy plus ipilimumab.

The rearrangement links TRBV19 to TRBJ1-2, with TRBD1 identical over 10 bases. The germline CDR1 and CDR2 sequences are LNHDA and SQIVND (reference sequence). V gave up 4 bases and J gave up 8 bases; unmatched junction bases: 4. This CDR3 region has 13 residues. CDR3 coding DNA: TGTGCCAGTAGTAGCGACAGGGGGCGAGGCTACACCTTC. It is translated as CASSSDRGRGYTF.

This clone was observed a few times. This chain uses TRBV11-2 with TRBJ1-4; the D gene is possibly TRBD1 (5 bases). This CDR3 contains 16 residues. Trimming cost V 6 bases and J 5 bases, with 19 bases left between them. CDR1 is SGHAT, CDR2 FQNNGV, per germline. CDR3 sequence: CASRRSLQERNEKLFF. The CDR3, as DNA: TGTGCCAGCAGACGCTCTCTACAGGAGAGAAATGAAAAACTGTTTTTT.

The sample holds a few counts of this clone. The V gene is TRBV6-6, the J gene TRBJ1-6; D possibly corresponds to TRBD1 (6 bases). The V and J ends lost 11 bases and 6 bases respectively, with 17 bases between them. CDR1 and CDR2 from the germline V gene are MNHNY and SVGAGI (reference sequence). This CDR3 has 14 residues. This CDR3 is CAGQGPNGNSPLHF. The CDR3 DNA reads TGTGCCGGCCAGGGGCCTAATGGTAATTCACCCCTCCACTTT.

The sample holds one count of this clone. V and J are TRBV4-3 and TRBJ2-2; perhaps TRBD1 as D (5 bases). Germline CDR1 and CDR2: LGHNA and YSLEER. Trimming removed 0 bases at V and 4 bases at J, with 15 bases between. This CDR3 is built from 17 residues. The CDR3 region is CASSQDRYSQGTGELFF. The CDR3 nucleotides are TGCGCCAGCAGCCAAGATCGTTATTCTCAGGGCACCGGGGAGCTGTTTTTT.

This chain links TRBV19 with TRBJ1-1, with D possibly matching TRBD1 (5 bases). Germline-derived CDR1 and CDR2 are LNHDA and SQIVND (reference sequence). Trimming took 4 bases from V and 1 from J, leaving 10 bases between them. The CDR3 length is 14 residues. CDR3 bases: TGTGCCAGTAGTAGGGAGGGACGGAACACTGAAGCTTTCTTT. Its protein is CASSREGRNTEAFF.

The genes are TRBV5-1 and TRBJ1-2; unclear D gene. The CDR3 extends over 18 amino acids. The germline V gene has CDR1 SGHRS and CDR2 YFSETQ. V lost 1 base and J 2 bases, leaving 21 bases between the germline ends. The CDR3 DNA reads TGCGCCAGCAGCTTGTTGGGCCGGATAACCTCCGGAAACTATGGCTACACCTTC. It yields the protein CASSLLGRITSGNYGYTF.

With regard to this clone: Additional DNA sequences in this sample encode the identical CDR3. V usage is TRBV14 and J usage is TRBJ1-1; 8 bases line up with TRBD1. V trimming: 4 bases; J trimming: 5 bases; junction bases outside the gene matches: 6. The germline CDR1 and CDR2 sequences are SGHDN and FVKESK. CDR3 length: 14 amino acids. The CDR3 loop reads CASSLRTGRTEAFF. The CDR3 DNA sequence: TGTGCCAGCAGCCTACGGACAGGGAGGACTGAAGCTTTCTTT.

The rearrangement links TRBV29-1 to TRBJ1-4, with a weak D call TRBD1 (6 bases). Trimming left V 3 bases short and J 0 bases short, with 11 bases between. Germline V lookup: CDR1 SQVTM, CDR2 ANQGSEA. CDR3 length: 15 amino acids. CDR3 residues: CSVDAGQSTNEKLFF. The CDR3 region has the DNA TGCAGCGTTGATGCAGGACAGTCAACTAATGAAAAACTGTTTTTT.